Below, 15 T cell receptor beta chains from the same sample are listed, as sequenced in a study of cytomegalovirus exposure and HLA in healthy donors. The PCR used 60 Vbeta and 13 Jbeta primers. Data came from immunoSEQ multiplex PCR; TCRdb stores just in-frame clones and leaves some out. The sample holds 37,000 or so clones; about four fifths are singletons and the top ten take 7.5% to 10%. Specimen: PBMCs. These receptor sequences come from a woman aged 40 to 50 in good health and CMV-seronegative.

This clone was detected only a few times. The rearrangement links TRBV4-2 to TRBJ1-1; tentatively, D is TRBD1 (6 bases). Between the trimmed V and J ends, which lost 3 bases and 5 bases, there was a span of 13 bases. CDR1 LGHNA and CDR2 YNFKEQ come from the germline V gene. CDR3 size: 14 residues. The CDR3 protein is CASSQDRRGTEAFF. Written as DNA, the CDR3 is TGTGCCAGCAGCCAGGACCGAAGGGGGACTGAAGCTTTCTTT.

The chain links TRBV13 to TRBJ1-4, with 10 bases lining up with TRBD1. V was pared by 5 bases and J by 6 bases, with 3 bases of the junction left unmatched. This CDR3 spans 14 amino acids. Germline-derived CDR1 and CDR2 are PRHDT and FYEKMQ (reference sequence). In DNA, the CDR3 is TGTGCCAGCAGCCCCGGGACAGGGGATGAAAAACTGTTTTTT. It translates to CASSPGTGDEKLFF. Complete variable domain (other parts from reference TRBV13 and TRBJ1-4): AAGVIQSPRHLIKEKRETATLKCYPIPRHDTVYWYQQGPGQDPQFLISFYEKMQSDKGSIPDRFSAQQFSDYHSELNMSSLELGDSALYFCASSPGTGDEKLFFGSGTQLSVL.

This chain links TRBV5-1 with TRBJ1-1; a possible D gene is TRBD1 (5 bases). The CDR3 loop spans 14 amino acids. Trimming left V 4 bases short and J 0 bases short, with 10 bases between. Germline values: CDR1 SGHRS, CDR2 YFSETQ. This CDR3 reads CASSTQDMNTEAFF. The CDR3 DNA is TGCGCCAGCAGCACACAGGACATGAACACTGAAGCTTTCTTT.

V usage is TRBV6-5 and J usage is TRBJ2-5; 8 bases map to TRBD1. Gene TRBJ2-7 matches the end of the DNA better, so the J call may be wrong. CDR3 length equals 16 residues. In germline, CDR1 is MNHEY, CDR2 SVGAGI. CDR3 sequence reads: CASSYEGGRGTGEQYF. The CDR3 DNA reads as TGTGCCAGCAGTTACGAGGGGGGCCGAGGGACAGGCGAGCAGTACTTC.

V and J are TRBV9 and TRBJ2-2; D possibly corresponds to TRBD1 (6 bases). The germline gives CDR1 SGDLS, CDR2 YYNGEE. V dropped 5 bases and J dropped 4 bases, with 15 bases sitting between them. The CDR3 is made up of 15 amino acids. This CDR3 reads CASSAPGVSTGELFF. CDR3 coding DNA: TGTGCCAGCAGTGCCCCAGGGGTGAGCACCGGGGAGCTGTTTTTT.

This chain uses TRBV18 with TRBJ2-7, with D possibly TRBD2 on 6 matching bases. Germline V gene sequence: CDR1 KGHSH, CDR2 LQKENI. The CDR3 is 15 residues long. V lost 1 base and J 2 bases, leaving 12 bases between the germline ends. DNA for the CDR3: TGTGCCAGCTCACCACGGGAGGAGGGGACCTACGAGCAGTACTTC. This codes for CASSPREEGTYEQYF.

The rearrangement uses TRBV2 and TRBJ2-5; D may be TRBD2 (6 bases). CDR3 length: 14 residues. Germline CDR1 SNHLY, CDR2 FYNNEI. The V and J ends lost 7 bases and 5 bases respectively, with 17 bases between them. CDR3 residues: CASMRLEGIETQYF. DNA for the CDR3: TGTGCCAGCATGAGGTTGGAGGGCATTGAGACCCAGTACTTC.

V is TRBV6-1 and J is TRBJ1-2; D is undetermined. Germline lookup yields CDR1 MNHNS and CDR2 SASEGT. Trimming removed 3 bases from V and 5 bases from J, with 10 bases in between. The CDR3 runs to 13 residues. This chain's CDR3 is CASSEVTKYGYTF. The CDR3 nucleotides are TGTGCCAGCAGTGAGGTGACAAAGTATGGCTACACCTTC.

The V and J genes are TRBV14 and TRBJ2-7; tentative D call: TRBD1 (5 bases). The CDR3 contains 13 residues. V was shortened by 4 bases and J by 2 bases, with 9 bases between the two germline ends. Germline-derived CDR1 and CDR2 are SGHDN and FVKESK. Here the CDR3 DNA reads TGTGCCAGCAGCCGGCAGGGTGCCTACGAGCAGTACTTC. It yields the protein CASSRQGAYEQYF.

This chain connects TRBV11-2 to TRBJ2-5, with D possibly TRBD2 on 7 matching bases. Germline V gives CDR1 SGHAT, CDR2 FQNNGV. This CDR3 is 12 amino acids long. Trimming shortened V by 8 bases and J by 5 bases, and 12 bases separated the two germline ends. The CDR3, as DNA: TGTGCCAGCGGGGGGGCTTGGGAGACCCAGTACTTC. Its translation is CASGGAWETQYF.

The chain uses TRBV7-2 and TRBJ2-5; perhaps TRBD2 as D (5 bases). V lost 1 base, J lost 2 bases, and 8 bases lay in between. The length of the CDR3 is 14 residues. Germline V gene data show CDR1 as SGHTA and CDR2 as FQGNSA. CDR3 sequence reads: CASSLGREQETQYF. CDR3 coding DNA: TGTGCCAGCAGCTTAGGAAGGGAGCAAGAGACCCAGTACTTC.

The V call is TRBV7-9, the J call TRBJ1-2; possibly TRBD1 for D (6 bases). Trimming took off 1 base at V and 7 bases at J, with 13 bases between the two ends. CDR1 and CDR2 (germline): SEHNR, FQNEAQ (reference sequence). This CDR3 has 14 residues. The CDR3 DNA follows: TGTGCCAGCAGCTTAGGGGGGACACTTGGTGGCTACACCTTC. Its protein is CASSLGGTLGGYTF.

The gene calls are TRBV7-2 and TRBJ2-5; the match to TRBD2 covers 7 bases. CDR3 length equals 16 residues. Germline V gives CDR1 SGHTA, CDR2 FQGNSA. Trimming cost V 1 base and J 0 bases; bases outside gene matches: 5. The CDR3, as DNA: TGTGCCAGCAGCTTAGGACTGGCGGGGGACCAAGAGACCCAGTACTTC. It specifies CASSLGLAGDQETQYF.

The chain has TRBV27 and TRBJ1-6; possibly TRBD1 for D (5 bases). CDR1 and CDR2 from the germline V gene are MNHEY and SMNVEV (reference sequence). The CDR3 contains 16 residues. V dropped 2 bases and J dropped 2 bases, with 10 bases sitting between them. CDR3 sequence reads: CASSLGGSPYNSPLHF. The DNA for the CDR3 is TGTGCCAGCAGTTTAGGGGGGTCCCCCTATAATTCACCCCTCCACTTT.

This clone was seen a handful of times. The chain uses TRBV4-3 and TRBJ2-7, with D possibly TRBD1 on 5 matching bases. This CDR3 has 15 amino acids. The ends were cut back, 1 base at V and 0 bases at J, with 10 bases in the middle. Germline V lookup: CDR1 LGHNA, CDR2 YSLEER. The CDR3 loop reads CASSQGQGHSYEQYF. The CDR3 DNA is TGCGCCAGCAGCCAAGGCCAGGGCCACTCCTACGAGCAGTACTTC.